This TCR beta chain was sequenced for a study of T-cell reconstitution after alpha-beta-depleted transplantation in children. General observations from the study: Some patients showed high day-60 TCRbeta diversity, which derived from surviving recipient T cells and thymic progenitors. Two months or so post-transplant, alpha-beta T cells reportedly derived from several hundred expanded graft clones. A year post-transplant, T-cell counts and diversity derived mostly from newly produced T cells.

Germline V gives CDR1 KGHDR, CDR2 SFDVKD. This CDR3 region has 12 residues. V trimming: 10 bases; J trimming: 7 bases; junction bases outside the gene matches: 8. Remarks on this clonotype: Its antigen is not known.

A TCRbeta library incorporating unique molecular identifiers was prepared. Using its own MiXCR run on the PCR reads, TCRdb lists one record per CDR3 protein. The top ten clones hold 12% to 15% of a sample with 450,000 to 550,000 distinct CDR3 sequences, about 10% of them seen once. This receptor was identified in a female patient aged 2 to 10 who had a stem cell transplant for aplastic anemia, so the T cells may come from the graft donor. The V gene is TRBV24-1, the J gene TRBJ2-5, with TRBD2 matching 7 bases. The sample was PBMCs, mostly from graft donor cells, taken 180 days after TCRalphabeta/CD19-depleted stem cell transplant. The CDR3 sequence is CATGGESRTQYF. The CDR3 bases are TGTGCCACGGGGGGGGAGTCGAGGACCCAGTACTTC.